These 15 T cell receptor beta chains share one sample of origin, sequenced in a study of post-analysis software for immune sequencing data. For these receptors, no antigen is known. TCR beta cDNA libraries had unique molecular identifiers. One entry per CDR3 protein results from TCRdb running MiXCR on the PCR reads. The data hold roughly 580,000 distinct CDR3 sequences, with 44% observed a single time. Study results and limitations: Four or five TRBV segments (TRBV5-6, TRBV5-1 and TRBV20-1 among them) occurred more frequently in patients than in controls.

Sequencing was performed on blood. The receptor set was obtained from a girl aged 5-17 years with multiple sclerosis.

The V call is TRBV7-2, the J call TRBJ1-2, with D possibly matching TRBD1 (5 bases). The germline V and J ends were trimmed by 5 bases and 0 bases, with 13 bases remaining between them. Germline V gene sequence: CDR1 SGHTA, CDR2 FQGNSA. CDR3 size: 15 residues. The CDR3 DNA is TGTGCCAGCAGCGGAGGGACGTCTTCTAACTATGGCTACACCTTC. Translation gives CASSGGTSSNYGYTF. Supplemented by reference TRBV7-2 and TRBJ1-2, the full variable domain reads GAGVSQSPSNKVTEKGKDVELRCDPISGHTALYWYRQSLGQGLEFLIYFQGNSAPDKSGLPSDRFSAERTGGSVSTLTIQRTQQEDSAVYLCASSGGTSSNYGYTFGSGTRLTVV.

This clonotype appeared a few times. The J gene is TRBJ2-7, the V gene TRBV20-1; no firm D call. The V end was cut by 1 base, the J end by 3 bases, with 10 bases between. Germline V gene data show CDR1 as DFQATT and CDR2 as SNEGSKA (reference sequence). CDR3 length equals 13 residues. The CDR3 sequence is CSARVSSGYEQYF. For the CDR3, the DNA is TGCAGTGCTAGAGTGTCCTCGGGCTACGAGCAGTACTTC.

This chain links TRBV12-3 or TRBV12-4 with TRBJ2-7; D is tentatively TRBD1 or TRBD2 (5 bases each). There are 13 residues in the CDR3. The V gene lost 11 bases and the J gene lost 9 bases, with 23 bases spanning the gap. The CDR3 loop is CAVARDALFGQYF. For the CDR3, the DNA is TGTGCCGTCGCCCGGGACGCGTTATTTGGGCAGTACTTC.

The rearrangement links TRBV12-3 or TRBV12-4 to TRBJ2-7; weak D call: TRBD1 (6 bases). CDR3 length equals 15 residues. V was pared by 2 bases and J by 2 bases, with 13 bases between. The CDR3 DNA follows: TGTGCCAGCAGTTTAAGGGGGATTTGGACCTACGAGCAGTACTTC. Translation gives CASSLRGIWTYEQYF.

The chain has TRBV29-1 and TRBJ2-3, with 8 bases aligning to TRBD1. J gave up 4 bases and V 8 bases, and 5 bases lay outside the gene matches. CDR1 is SQVTM, CDR2 ANQGSEA, per germline. This CDR3 region has 12 residues. This CDR3 reads CSTGQGADTQYF. CDR3 DNA sequence: TGCAGCACCGGACAGGGAGCAGATACGCAGTATTTT.

The chain is built from TRBV24-1 and TRBJ2-5; a possible D gene is TRBD1 (6 bases). With the DNA end fitting TRBJ2-7 better, the J assignment may be wrong. The CDR3 has 14 residues. Per germline, CDR1 KGHDR and CDR2 SFDVKD. The CDR3 sequence is CATRDTSQGYEQYF. The CDR3 coding sequence is TGTGCCACCAGGGATACATCACAGGGCTACGAGCAGTACTTC.

The rearrangement joins TRBV28 to TRBJ2-5, with 9 bases fitting TRBD2. The V segment lost 6 bases and the J segment 2 bases; nucleotides outside the gene matches: 7. The CDR3 is 15 residues long. Per germline, CDR1 MDHEN and CDR2 SYDVKM. CDR3 bases: TGTGCCAGCAGCCCCGTAGCGGGAGTGCAAGAGACCCAGTACTTC. It encodes CASSPVAGVQETQYF.

This clonotype appeared many times. This rearrangement joins TRBV20-1 to TRBJ1-6; D gene uncertain. CDR3 length: 13 residues. V lost 1 base and J lost 8, with 9 bases in between. Germline V lookup: CDR1 DFQATT, CDR2 SNEGSKA (reference sequence). The CDR3 loop reads CSARGGNHSPLHF. In nucleotides, the CDR3 is TGCAGTGCTAGAGGGGGTAATCATTCACCCCTCCACTTT.

J is TRBJ2-1 and V is TRBV29-1, with D unresolved. V dropped 4 bases and J dropped 6 bases, with 4 bases sitting between them. Germline V gives CDR1 SQVTM, CDR2 ANQGSEA. This CDR3 has 10 residues. CDR3 DNA: TGCAGCGTTGTGATCAATGAGCAGTTCTTC. Protein: CSVVINEQFF.

The V gene is TRBV2, the J gene TRBJ2-1; D gene unclear. Germline CDR1 reads SNHLY; CDR2 reads FYNNEI. The ends were cut back, 6 bases at V and 13 bases at J, with 13 bases in the middle. This CDR3 has 11 amino acids. CDR3 in amino acids: CASRVPVEQFF. In DNA form, the CDR3 reads TGTGCCAGCAGAGTCCCGGTTGAACAGTTCTTC.

The chain joins TRBV2 to TRBJ2-5; 10 bases align to TRBD1. The J call may be mistaken, given a closer DNA end match to TRBJ2-7. This CDR3 is built from 14 residues. From germline, CDR1 is SNHLY and CDR2 FYNNEI. This CDR3 reads CASIGTGALDEQYF. The CDR3 DNA follows: TGTGCCAGCATTGGGACAGGGGCATTAGACGAGCAGTACTTC.

The rearrangement joins TRBV6-5 to TRBJ1-6; no firm D call. The CDR3 has 14 residues. Germline V gives CDR1 MNHEY, CDR2 SVGAGI. V shed 7 bases and J shed 7 bases, with 14 bases lying between them. The CDR3 DNA follows: TGTGCCAGCAACCCCGTTAGTGGGAATTCACCCCTCCACTTT. It encodes CASNPVSGNSPLHF.

This chain uses TRBV5-1 with TRBJ2-1, with 14 bases fitting TRBD2. The length of the CDR3 is 21 residues. V lost 2 bases to trimming and J lost 0 bases; unmatched junction nucleotides: 13. The V gene's germline CDR1 is SGHRS and CDR2 YFSETQ. The CDR3 coding sequence is TGCGCCAGCAGCTTACCTCAAAGGACTAGCGGGGGGTCTGGCTCCTACAATGAGCAGTTCTTC. This encodes CASSLPQRTSGGSGSYNEQFF.

This chain uses TRBV10-3 with TRBJ1-2; D is ambiguous. CDR3 length equals 13 residues. Trimming pared 3 bases from V and 4 bases from J, leaving 9 bases between. Germline lookup yields CDR1 ENHRY and CDR2 SYGVKD. CDR3: CAISDAGSYGYTF. The CDR3 bases are TGTGCCATCAGTGACGCAGGCTCCTATGGCTACACCTTC.

The DNA of the CDR3 is TGCGCCAGCAGAACAGGGGGCTTGGAGACCCAGTACTTC. Its protein product is CASRTGGLETQYF. The rearrangement links TRBV5-1 to TRBJ2-5, with TRBD1 matching over 9 bases. The CDR3 totals 13 residues. CDR1 SGHRS and CDR2 YFSETQ come from the germline V gene. With 5 bases clipped from V and 5 bases from J, the junction kept 4 bases outside the gene matches.